The clone carrying this T cell receptor (beta chain) was counted only a few times. Its antigen is unknown. Libraries were prepared by immunoSEQ multiplex PCR; TCRdb keeps only in-frame clonotypes and omits some of them. Altogether 26,000 or so clones are present, 75% to 80% being singletons, with the ten largest covering approximately 16%. The sample belongs to a study of vaccination effects on CD4 cells after COVID-19. ViraFEST assay sequencing came after antigen-specific CD4+ T cells were expanded with viral peptide pools. Once cultured for around 11 days, the cells underwent separation to obtain CD4+ T cells. By PCR, the person was confirmed to have had SARS-CoV-2 infection between March and December 2020. It was with about 10 IU/ml IL-2 and about 10 ug/ml peptides that a few million PBMC per well were cultured. The CDR3 length is 12 residues. V gave up 6 bases and J gave up 1 base, with 6 bases separating them. Germline CDR1 reads KGHSH; CDR2 reads LQKENI.

The sample was CD4+ T cells from PBMCs cultured with HCoV-NL63 spike peptides, taken before COVID-19 vaccination. This chain joins TRBV18 and TRBJ2-5; D is ambiguous. The receptor was derived from a human donor who had a prior SARS-CoV-2 infection. In nucleotides, the CDR3 is TGTGCCAGCTCCACCCTCCAAGAGACCCAGTACTTC. Its protein is CASSTLQETQYF. The entire variable domain, with the rest obtained from reference TRBV18 and TRBJ2-5, is as follows: NAGVMQNPRHLVRRRGQEARLRCSPMKGHSHVYWYRQLPEEGLKFMVYLQKENIIDESGMPKERFSAEFPKEGPSILRIQQVVRGDSAAYFCASSTLQETQYFGPGTRLLVL.